This TCR beta chain was obtained from a study of Tregs in tolerant kidney transplant recipients (dated by TCRdb to between 2017 and 2020). Regarding the complete study: Related donors were used in the transplants with nonmyeloablative bone marrow transplantation, and mixed chimerism was transient in the human trials. TCRbeta sequencing was used in the study to identify donor-specific regulatory T cells before combined kidney and bone marrow transplantation, and the identified cells were then tracked after transplant.

Explained via the paper, the time point label denotes: blood sample drawn before combined kidney and bone marrow transplant. Thawed PBMCs were FACS-sorted into unstimulated Tregs (CD4+CD25+CD127-), CD4+ non-Tregs (CD4+CD25-), CD4 cells and CD8 cells. The patients were a handful of recipients of combined kidney and bone marrow transplants from the ITN036ST trial, and samples were available only for these trial subjects. Healthy control blood was processed to PBMCs with a Ficoll density gradient and then cryopreserved, whereas patient PBMCs were collected both before and after transplant. The germline V gene specifies SGHRS as CDR1 and YFSETQ as CDR2. V is clipped by 7 bases and J by 8 bases, and the sequence between their germline boundaries is 12 bases long. Reading from cysteine to phenylalanine, the CDR3 counts 11 amino acids. The read is trimmed to its CDR3 DNA, 33 bases read in frame from base 1.

As concerns this clone: The antigen it recognizes is unknown. Per-base qualities were not stored, and no clone one base away is much larger.

For TCRbeta CDR3 sequencing, genomic DNA from the sorted cells was extracted using the QIAGEN DNeasy Blood and Tissue Kit. Through immunoSEQ, high-throughput TCRbeta CDR3 sequencing was done commercially, including PCR amplification with internal controls and bias correction. Under the source paper's analysis protocol: Unique productive TCRbeta sequences were defined by CDR3 nucleotide sequence when primers matched and otherwise by CDR3 amino acid sequence together with Vbeta and Jbeta genes. As a correction for sorting error, sequences shared between sorted populations at a frequency ratio of 2:1 or less were discarded, and the remaining shared sequences were assigned to the higher population. Sequences were defined as donor-reactive when expanded at least 5-fold in CFSE-low cells versus unstimulated cells and present at a frequency of at least 0.01% in CFSE-low cells. Repertoire divergence was quantified by Jensen-Shannon divergence calculated from the top 100 TCRbeta sequences ranked by frequency. For samples with multiple sequencing runs, sorting error was corrected in each run separately before the runs were combined. Here the immuneACCESS table is served through TCRdb, limited to in-frame sequences with V and J called. Missing clones are a known gap in these copies; in checked studies unresolved V genes cover under half, and the rest lacks a known reason. V and J calls and clone size are copied from that table; D and trimming were computed from the DNA. Across this sample there are 85,000 to 100,000 clones, with 90% to 95% seen only once. Approximately 0.48% of the sample belongs to the ten largest clones.

Broad study findings and their caveats: In tolerant patients, the expansion of donor-specific Tregs was greater than global Treg expansion, suggesting that the expansion was antigen-driven rather than nonspecific. The study was limited by small patient numbers, and the findings need validation in larger populations and under other immunosuppression protocols. PCR primers changed over time for some patients, so nucleotide-level comparison across those patients' samples was not possible. Biological reproducibility was not directly addressed, though technical replication error appeared minimal. Expanding Tregs with activated donor B cells appeared to identify the most biologically relevant and donor-specific TCRbeta repertoire.

Sequencing was performed on CD4+ T cells from blood, taken before the transplant. The TCR comes from a human donor who received a combined kidney and bone marrow transplant. The V and J genes are TRBV5-1 and TRBJ1-2; the D gene assignment is ambiguous. CDR3 sequence: CASSVRRGYTF. The bases are TGCGCCAGCTCGGTGAGGAGGGGCTACACCTTC.